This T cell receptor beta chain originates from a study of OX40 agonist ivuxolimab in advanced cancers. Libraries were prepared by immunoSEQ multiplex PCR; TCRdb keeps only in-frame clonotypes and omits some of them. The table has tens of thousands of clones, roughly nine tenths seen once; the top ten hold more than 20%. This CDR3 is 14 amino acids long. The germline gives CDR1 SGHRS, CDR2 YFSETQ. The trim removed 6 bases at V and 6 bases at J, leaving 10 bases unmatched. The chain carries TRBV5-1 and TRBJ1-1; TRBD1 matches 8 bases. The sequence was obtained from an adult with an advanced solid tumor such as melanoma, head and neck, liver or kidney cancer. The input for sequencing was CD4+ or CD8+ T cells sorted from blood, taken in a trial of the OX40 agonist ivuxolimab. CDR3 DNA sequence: TGCGCCAGCAACAACGGACAGGGTCGCTCTGAAGCTTTCTTT. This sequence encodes CASNNGQGRSEAFF.